This TCR beta chain was found in a study of Ad26.COV2.S vaccination and SARS-CoV-2 variants. Treatment of the sample: some 19 received Ad26.COV2.S at low or high dose, single or two shots; about 5 received placebo; per-sample allocation not given. Vaccine and placebo recipients were sampled on day 63 after the first injection. This CDR3 has 14 amino acids. The V gene lost 0 bases and the J gene lost 1 base, with 7 bases spanning the gap. Germline V gives CDR1 SGHRS, CDR2 YFSETQ. TCRdb's table, derived via immunoSEQ multiplex PCR, lists solely in-frame clones and lacks some. Of about 420,000 clones in the sample, around nine tenths were seen once.

This receptor was obtained from a person aged 18 to 65 who received the Ad26.COV2.S COVID-19 vaccine or a placebo. Sequenced here: peripheral blood, sampled in a trial of Ad26.COV2.S vaccine versus placebo. V is TRBV5-1 and J is TRBJ2-5; D is undetermined. The CDR3 spells CASSLVATQETQYF. The CDR3 DNA sequence: TGCGCCAGCAGCTTGGTGGCTACCCAAGAGACCCAGTACTTC.